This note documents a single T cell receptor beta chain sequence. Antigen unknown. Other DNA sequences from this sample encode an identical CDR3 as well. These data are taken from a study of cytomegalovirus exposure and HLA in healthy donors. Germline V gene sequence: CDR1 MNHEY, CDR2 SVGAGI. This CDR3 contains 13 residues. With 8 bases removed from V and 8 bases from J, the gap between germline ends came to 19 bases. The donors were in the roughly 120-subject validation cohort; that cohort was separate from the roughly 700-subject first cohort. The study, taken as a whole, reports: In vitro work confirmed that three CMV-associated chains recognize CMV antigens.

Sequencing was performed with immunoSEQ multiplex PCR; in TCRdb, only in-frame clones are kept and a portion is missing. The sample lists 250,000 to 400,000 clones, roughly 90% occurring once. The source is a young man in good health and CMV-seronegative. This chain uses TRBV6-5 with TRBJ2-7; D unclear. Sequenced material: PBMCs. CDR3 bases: TGTGCCAGCGGCGGAGCTACCTACGGCCAGCAGTACTTC. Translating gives CASGGATYGQQYF.